Listed below are T cell receptor beta chains from one sample, sequenced in a study of CD8+CD57+ T cells in acquired aplastic anemia. TCRdb re-derived calls from the reads in MiXCR, one entry per CDR3 protein. The table shows hundreds of thousands of distinct CDR3 sequences, with about 70% occurring only once. What was sequenced was sorted CD4+, CD8+, or CD8+CD57+ T cells (not recorded which) from PBMCs. The receptors stem from a human donor in good health, serving as a control. Both conserved end residues are part of each CDR3. Fields, in order: clone size, D gene, J gene, V gene, CDR3 DNA, CDR3 protein. D genes are given only for firm matches. Rows may omit the clone size; those that give it use once, few, many or a size class.

many,NA,TRBJ1-5,TRBV5-1,TGCGCCAGCAGCCCAACGCAGGGCCAGCCCCAGCATTTT,CASSPTQGQPQHF
NA,TRBD1,TRBJ2-7,TRBV9,TGTGCCAACAGCGCCGGGACAGCATACGAGCAGTACTTC,CANSAGTAYEQYF
many,TRBD2,TRBJ2-3,TRBV2,TGTGCCAGCAGTGGCCAGCGGGGGCAACGGGGGGATACGCAGTATTTT,CASSGQRGQRGDTQYF
NA,NA,TRBJ1-1,TRBV6-9,TGTGCCAGCAGTGAAGCCGGAGGGAGGGGCACTGAAGCTTTCTTT,CASSEAGGRGTEAFF
few,TRBD2,TRBJ2-2,TRBV9,TGTGCCAGCAGCGCTTGGGGCGGGGGGGCCGCCGGGGAGCTGTTTTTT,CASSAWGGGAAGELFF
NA,NA,TRBJ1-2,TRBV7-2,TGTGCCAGCAGCGACGACCCACTGTACGAAGGCTACACCTTC,CASSDDPLYEGYTF
NA,TRBD1,TRBJ1-6,TRBV4-2,TGTGCCAGCAGCTTCAACCCTGGACAGGAGAGCTCCTATAATTCACCCCTCCACTTT,CASSFNPGQESSYNSPLHF
NA,TRBD1,TRBJ1-2,TRBV10-3,TGTGCCATCAGCCTTGACAGGGTTGGTGGCTACACCTTC,CAISLDRVGGYTF
NA,TRBD2,TRBJ2-5,TRBV7-3,TGTGCCAGCAGTTTAGCGCTTGGCGCGGGGGTCCGGGAGACCCAGTACTTC,CASSLALGAGVRETQYF
NA,NA,TRBJ2-3,TRBV4-3,TGCGCCAGCAGCCCCACGAGGGAGCGCACAGATACGCAGTATTTT,CASSPTRERTDTQYF
NA,NA,TRBJ1-6,TRBV5-1,TGCGCCAGCAGCTTGGGGGACGGCGATTCACCCCTCCACTTT,CASSLGDGDSPLHF